These T cell receptor beta chains were read from a single sample in a study of cytomegalovirus exposure and HLA in healthy donors. Generated by immunoSEQ multiplex PCR, the TCRdb table keeps only in-frame clones and is missing some. This table holds 210,000 or so clones, about 90% found once. The sequenced material came from PBMCs. Source of these receptors: a man aged 30-40 years in good health and CMV-seronegative. CDR3s include the opening cysteine and the closing phenylalanine or tryptophan. The D gene is left open where the match is weak. Clone size is given for some rows only: seen once, a few or many times, or a class if the clone is expanded.

d_call j_call clone_size v_call cdr3_aa cdr3_nt
. TRBJ1-2 . TRBV28 CASSSAAFYGYTF TGTGCCAGCAGTTCTGCAGCGTTCTATGGCTACACCTTC
. TRBJ1-5 . TRBV27 CASSGGQYNQPQHF TGTGCCAGCAGCGGCGGACAGTACAATCAGCCCCAGCATTTT
TRBD2 TRBJ2-7 . TRBV7-2 CASSPHGRGGGNYEQYF TGTGCCAGCAGCCCCCACGGGAGGGGCGGGGGCAACTACGAGCAGTACTTC
TRBD1 TRBJ2-7 . TRBV27 CASSFQGQTYEQYF TGTGCCAGCAGTTTCCAGGGACAGACCTACGAGCAGTACTTC
TRBD2 TRBJ2-1 . TRBV30 CAWRPQVAGYNEQFF TGTGCCTGGAGGCCCCAGGTAGCGGGGTACAATGAGCAGTTCTTC
. TRBJ1-4 . TRBV7-9 CASSLEDHEKLFF TGTGCCAGCAGCCTCGAGGATCATGAAAAACTGTTTTTT
TRBD1 TRBJ2-1 . TRBV6-5 CASRGGGNEQFF TGTGCCAGCAGAGGGGGCGGGAATGAGCAGTTCTTC
TRBD2 TRBJ2-1 once TRBV30 CAWMALADYNEQFF TGTGCCTGGATGGCACTAGCGGATTACAATGAGCAGTTCTTC
. TRBJ2-7 few TRBV18 CASSFQRDRYEQYF TGTGCCAGCTCATTCCAGCGGGACAGGTACGAGCAGTACTTC
TRBD1 TRBJ2-7 . TRBV27 CASSSDRGREQYF TGTGCCAGCAGTTCCGACAGGGGAAGGGAGCAGTACTTC
TRBD2 TRBJ2-7 once TRBV28 CASSPVLAAEYEQYF TGTGCCAGCAGTCCAGTCCTAGCGGCGGAATACGAGCAGTACTTC
TRBD1 TRBJ2-3 few TRBV5-6 CASSFDRVGTDTQYF TGTGCCAGCAGCTTTGACAGGGTGGGCACAGATACGCAGTATTTT
. TRBJ1-3 once TRBV21-1 CASSAKHSGNTIYF TGTGCCAGCAGCGCCAAACACTCTGGAAACACCATATATTTT
TRBD2 TRBJ2-2 . TRBV4-3 CASSSRGGPNTGELFF TGCGCCAGCAGCTCCCGGGGGGGCCCGAACACCGGGGAGCTGTTTTTT
. TRBJ2-2 . TRBV18 CASSPPSPAGELFF TGTGCCAGCTCACCACCGTCTCCTGCCGGGGAGCTGTTTTTT
TRBD1 TRBJ2-1 . TRBV19 CASSIGTGWNEQFF TGTGCCAGTAGTATAGGGACAGGGTGGAATGAGCAGTTCTTC
. TRBJ2-5 . TRBV7-9 CASRPWDQGRETQYF TGTGCCAGCAGACCCTGGGACCAGGGGCGTGAGACCCAGTACTTC
TRBD1 TRBJ2-7 . TRBV7-2 CASSLGGQGSREQYF TGTGCCAGCAGCTTAGGGGGACAGGGGTCACGGGAGCAGTACTTC
. TRBJ2-7 . TRBV7-2 CASSLRGGNDYEQYF TGTGCCAGCAGCTTAAGGGGGGGGAACGACTACGAGCAGTACTTC
. TRBJ2-1 . TRBV6-5 CVSSYSLPRYEQFF TGTGTCAGCAGTTACTCACTCCCGAGGTATGAGCAGTTCTTC
TRBD1 TRBJ1-5 . TRBV19 CAGSSRGTGGSQPQHF TGTGCCGGTAGTTCGAGGGGGACAGGGGGTTCTCAGCCCCAGCATTTT
TRBD1 TRBJ1-6 . TRBV7-6 CASSLQGGLDSPLHF TGTGCCAGCAGCTTACAAGGGGGCTTGGATTCACCCCTCCACTTT
TRBD1 TRBJ2-4 . TRBV7-2 CASSRDRATGNIQYF TGTGCCAGCAGCCGGGACAGGGCGACAGGAAACATTCAGTACTTC
. TRBJ2-7 . TRBV6-5 CASSETGSSYEQYF TGTGCCAGCAGTGAAACAGGGAGCTCCTACGAGCAGTACTTC
TRBD2 TRBJ2-7 once TRBV4-1 CASSQDRGGGTYEQYF TGCGCCAGCAGCCAAGATCGTGGGGGAGGGACCTACGAGCAGTACTTC
. TRBJ2-7 . TRBV28 CASSPYRDPREQYF TGTGCCAGCAGTCCATACAGGGACCCTAGGGAGCAGTACTTC
TRBD1 TRBJ2-7 . TRBV5-1 CASSSDAGGAFAQYF TGCGCCAGCAGCTCCGACGCAGGGGGCGCTTTTGCGCAGTACTTC
TRBD1 TRBJ2-5 . TRBV2 CASSLRYRGETQYF TGTGCCAGCAGCTTAAGGTACAGGGGAGAGACCCAGTACTTC
. TRBJ1-2 . TRBV18 CASSPVAGESYGYTF TGTGCCAGCTCACCAGTCGCAGGGGAGAGCTATGGCTACACCTTC
. TRBJ2-1 . TRBV7-2 CASSLVVNEQFF TGTGCCAGCAGCTTAGTAGTGAATGAGCAGTTCTTC
. TRBJ2-5 . TRBV5-4 CASSLGPIGGEETQYF TGTGCCAGCAGCTTGGGCCCCATAGGGGGGGAAGAGACCCAGTACTTC
. TRBJ1-5 . TRBV4-2 CASSQDRYQPQHF TGTGCCAGCAGCCAAGACAGGTATCAGCCCCAGCATTTT
. TRBJ2-7 . TRBV29-1 CSVRGSSYEQYF TGCAGCGTTCGAGGGAGCTCCTACGAGCAGTACTTC
TRBD2 TRBJ2-1 . TRBV27 CASSLSTSGVYNEQFF TGTGCCAGCAGTTTATCGACTAGCGGGGTTTACAATGAGCAGTTCTTC
TRBD2 TRBJ2-3 . TRBV5-1 CASSLYSGGTDTQYF TGCGCCAGCAGCTTGTACAGCGGGGGCACAGATACGCAGTATTTT
. TRBJ2-2 . TRBV15 CATSRGAPAENTGELFF TGTGCCACCAGCAGAGGGGCCCCAGCGGAGAACACCGGGGAGCTGTTTTTT
. TRBJ2-3 . TRBV9 CASTRQTVTDTQYF TGTGCCAGCACGAGACAGACTGTCACAGATACGCAGTATTTT
. TRBJ1-5 . TRBV6-6 CASTGRFTGTQPQHF TGTGCCAGCACGGGAAGATTCACAGGGACCCAGCCCCAGCATTTT
. TRBJ1-1 . TRBV4-3 CASSQTDRLNTEAFF TGCGCCAGCAGCCAAACGGACAGACTGAACACTGAAGCTTTCTTT
TRBD2 TRBJ2-7 . TRBV7-6 CASSHTSGGSYEQYF TGTGCCAGCAGCCACACTAGCGGGGGCTCCTACGAGCAGTACTTC
. TRBJ1-1 . TRBV21-1 CASRSTGGTEAFF TGTGCCAGCAGGTCGACAGGGGGCACTGAAGCTTTCTTT